The subject of this entry is one T cell receptor beta chain. CDR1 is SGHDT, CDR2 YYEEEE, per germline. The CDR3 sequence is 18 residues long. V gave up 2 bases and J gave up 7 bases, with 24 bases separating them. The sample originates from a study of OX40 agonist ivuxolimab in advanced cancers. About the research overall: Patients in the trial were receiving intravenous ivuxolimab every 2 weeks, at doses of 0.01 to 10 mg/kg. Three dose-escalation patients had partial responses: one with hepatocellular carcinoma and two with cutaneous melanoma.

Measured with immunoSEQ multiplex PCR; TCRdb has only the in-frame clones, and not every one. This table holds more than 45,000 clones, approximately 84% found once. The sequencing here drew on CD4+ or CD8+ T cells sorted from blood, taken in a trial of the OX40 agonist ivuxolimab. This sequence originates from an adult with an advanced solid tumor such as melanoma, head and neck, liver or kidney cancer. V gene TRBV5-6 combines with J gene TRBJ2-2; D uncertain. In DNA form, the CDR3 reads TGTGCCAGCAGCTTCCGCCCCGAGTTGCGACTTGGCGGCGGGGAGCTGTTTTTT. Its translation is CASSFRPELRLGGGELFF. Based on the CDR3 plus reference TRBV5-6 and TRBJ2-2, the full variable domain is DAGVTQSPTHLIKTRGQQVTLRCSPKSGHDTVSWYQQALGQGPQFIFQYYEEEERQRGNFPDRFSGHQFPNYSSELNVNALLLGDSALYLCASSFRPELRLGGGELFFGEGSRLTVL.